The present entry profiles one TCR beta chain with its context. Using immunoSEQ multiplex PCR, the repertoire was profiled, and TCRdb retains in-frame clones only, with some absent. The table shows 200,000 to 250,000 clones, with approximately 80% occurring only once. These data belong to a study of blood T cell repertoires in COVID-19. Study information: The study drew acute and convalescent COVID-19 samples from the United States, Italy and Spain. Sources were T cells, B-cell-depleted T cells, or PBMCs; the material itself was cDNA or gDNA.

This CDR3 spans 15 amino acids. V lost 2 bases, J lost 2 bases, and 13 bases lay in between. In germline, CDR1 is LGHNA, CDR2 YSLEER. The sequence was obtained from a woman older than 75 with acute or convalescent COVID-19. The rearrangement uses TRBV4-3 and TRBJ2-7; D may be TRBD1 (6 bases). Specimen: peripheral blood. The CDR3 DNA follows: TGCGCCAGCAGCCAACAGACAAGGGGGACCTACGAGCAGTACTTC. This codes for CASSQQTRGTYEQYF.